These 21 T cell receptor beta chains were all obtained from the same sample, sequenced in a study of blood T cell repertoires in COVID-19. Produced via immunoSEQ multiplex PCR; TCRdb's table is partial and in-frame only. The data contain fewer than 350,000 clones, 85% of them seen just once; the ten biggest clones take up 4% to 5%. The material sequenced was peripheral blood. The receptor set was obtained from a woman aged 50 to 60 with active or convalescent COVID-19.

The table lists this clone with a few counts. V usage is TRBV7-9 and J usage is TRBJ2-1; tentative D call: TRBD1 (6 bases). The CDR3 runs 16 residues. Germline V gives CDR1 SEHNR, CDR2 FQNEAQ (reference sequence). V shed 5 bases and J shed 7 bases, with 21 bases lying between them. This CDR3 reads CASSRSGAGIGNEQFF. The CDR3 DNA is TGTGCCAGCAGCAGATCAGGGGCCGGGATCGGTAATGAGCAGTTCTTC.

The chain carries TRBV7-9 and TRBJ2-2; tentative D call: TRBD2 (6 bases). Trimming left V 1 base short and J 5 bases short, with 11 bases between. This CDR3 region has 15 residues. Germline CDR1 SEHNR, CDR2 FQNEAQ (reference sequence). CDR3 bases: TGTGCCAGCAGCTTAGGACTAGGAGGGACCGGGGAGCTGTTTTTT. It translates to CASSLGLGGTGELFF.

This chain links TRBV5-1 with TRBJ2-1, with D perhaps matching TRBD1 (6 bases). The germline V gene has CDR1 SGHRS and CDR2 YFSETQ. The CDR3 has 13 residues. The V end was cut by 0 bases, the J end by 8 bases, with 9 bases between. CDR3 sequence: CASSLGQVDEQFF. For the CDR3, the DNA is TGCGCCAGCAGCTTGGGACAGGTGGATGAGCAGTTCTTC.

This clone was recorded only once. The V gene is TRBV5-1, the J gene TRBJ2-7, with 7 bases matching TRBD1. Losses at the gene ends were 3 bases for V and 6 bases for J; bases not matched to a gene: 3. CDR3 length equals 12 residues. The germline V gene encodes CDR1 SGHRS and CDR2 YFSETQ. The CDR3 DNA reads TGCGCCAGCAGCTCCCACAGGGGCGAGCAGTACTTC. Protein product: CASSSHRGEQYF.

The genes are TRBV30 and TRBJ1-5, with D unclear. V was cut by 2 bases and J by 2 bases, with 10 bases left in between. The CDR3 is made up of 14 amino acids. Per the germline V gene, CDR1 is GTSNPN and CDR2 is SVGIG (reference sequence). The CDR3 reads CAWSNGLGNQPQHF. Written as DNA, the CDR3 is TGTGCCTGGAGTAATGGGCTTGGCAATCAGCCCCAGCATTTT.

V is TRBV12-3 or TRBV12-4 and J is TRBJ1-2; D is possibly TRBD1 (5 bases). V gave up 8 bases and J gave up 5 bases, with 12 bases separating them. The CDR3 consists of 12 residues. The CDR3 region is CASQGLDYGYTF. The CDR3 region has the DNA TGTGCCAGCCAGGGTTTGGATTATGGCTACACCTTC.

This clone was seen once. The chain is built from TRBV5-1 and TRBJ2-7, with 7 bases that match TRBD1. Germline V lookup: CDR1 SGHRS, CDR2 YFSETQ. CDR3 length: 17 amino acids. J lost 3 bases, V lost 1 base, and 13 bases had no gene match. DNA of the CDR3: TGCGCCAGCAGCTTGACTCTTGCGGACAGGCGTCACTACGAGCAGTACTTC. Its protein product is CASSLTLADRRHYEQYF. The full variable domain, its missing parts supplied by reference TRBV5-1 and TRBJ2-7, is KAGVTQTPRYLIKTRGQQVTLSCSPISGHRSVSWYQQTPGQGLQFLFEYFSETQRNKGNFPGRFSGRQFSNSRSEMNVSTLELGDSALYLCASSLTLADRRHYEQYFGPGTRLTVT.

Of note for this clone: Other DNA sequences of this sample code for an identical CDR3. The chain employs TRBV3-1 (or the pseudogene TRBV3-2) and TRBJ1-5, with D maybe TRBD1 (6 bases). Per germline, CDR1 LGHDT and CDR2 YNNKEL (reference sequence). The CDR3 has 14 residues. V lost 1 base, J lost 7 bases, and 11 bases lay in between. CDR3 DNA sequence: TGTGCCAGCAGCCAAGGCAGGGGAAGGCAGCCCCAGCATTTT. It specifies CASSQGRGRQPQHF.

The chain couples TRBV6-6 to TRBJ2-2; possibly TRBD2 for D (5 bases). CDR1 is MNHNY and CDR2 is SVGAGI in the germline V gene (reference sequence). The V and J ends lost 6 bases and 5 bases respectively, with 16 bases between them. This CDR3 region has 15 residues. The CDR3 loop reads CASSRPGSMTGELFF. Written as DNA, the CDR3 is TGTGCCAGCAGCCGGCCGGGAAGCATGACCGGGGAGCTGTTTTTT.

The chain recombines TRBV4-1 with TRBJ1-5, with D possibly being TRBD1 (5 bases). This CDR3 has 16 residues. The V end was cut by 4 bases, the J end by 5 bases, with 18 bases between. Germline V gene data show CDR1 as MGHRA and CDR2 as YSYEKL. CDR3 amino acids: CASSPLGWGDDQPQHF. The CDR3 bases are TGCGCCAGCAGCCCTTTGGGTTGGGGGGATGATCAGCCCCAGCATTTT.

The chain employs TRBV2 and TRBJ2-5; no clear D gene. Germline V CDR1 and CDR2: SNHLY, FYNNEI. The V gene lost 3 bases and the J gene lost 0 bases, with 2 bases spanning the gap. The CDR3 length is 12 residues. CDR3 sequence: CASSDNQETQYF. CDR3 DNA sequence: TGTGCCAGCAGTGACAACCAAGAGACCCAGTACTTC.

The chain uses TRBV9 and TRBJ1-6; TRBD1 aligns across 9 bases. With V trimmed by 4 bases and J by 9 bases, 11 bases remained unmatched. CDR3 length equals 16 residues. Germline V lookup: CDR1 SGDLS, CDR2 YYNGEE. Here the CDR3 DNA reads TGTGCCAGCAGCCTAACTATGGACAGGGGCAGTTCACCCCTCCACTTT. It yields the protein CASSLTMDRGSSPLHF.

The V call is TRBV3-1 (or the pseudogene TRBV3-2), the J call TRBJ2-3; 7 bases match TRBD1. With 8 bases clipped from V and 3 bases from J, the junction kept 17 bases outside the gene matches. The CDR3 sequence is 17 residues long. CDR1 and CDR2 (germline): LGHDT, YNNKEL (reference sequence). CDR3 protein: CASLTGRVTRLTDTQYF. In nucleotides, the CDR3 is TGTGCCAGCCTGACAGGGAGAGTCACTAGGTTGACAGATACGCAGTATTTT.

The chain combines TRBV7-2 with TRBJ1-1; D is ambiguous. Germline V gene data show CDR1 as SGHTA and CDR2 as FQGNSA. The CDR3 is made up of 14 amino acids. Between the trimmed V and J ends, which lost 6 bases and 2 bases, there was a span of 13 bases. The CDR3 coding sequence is TGTGCCAGCAGTCAAGATGTTAGAAACACTGAAGCTTTCTTT. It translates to CASSQDVRNTEAFF.

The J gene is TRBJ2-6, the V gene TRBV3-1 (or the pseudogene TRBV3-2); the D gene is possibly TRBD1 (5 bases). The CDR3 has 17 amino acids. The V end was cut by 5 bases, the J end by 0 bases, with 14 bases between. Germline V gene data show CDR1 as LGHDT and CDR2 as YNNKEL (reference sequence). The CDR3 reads CASSRNGQISGANVLTF. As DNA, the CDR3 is TGTGCCAGCAGCAGGAATGGACAAATCTCTGGGGCCAACGTCCTGACTTTC.

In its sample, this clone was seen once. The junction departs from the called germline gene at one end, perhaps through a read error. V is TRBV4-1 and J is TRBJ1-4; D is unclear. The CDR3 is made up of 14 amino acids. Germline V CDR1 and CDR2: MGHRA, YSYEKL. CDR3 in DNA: TGCGCCCGCAGCCGGGAGGTGGCTAATGAAAAACTGTTTTTT. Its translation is CARSREVANEKLFF.

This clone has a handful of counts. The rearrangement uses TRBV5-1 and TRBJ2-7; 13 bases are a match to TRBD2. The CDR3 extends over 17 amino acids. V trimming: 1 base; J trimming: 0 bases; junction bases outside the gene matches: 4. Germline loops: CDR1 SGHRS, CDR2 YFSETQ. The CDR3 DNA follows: TGCGCCAGCAGCTTGCGGACTAGCGGGGGTAGCTCCTACGAGCAGTACTTC. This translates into CASSLRTSGGSSYEQYF.

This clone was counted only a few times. CDR3 protein: CAWSTERTGGKKTQYF. The CDR3 region has the DNA TGTGCCTGGAGTACGGAACGGACAGGGGGCAAAAAGACCCAGTACTTC. This chain connects TRBV30 to TRBJ2-5; the match to TRBD1 covers 11 bases. The CDR3 has 16 amino acids. Germline values: CDR1 GTSNPN, CDR2 SVGIG (reference sequence). Trimming removed 2 bases from V and 6 bases from J; junction bases left unmatched: 11.

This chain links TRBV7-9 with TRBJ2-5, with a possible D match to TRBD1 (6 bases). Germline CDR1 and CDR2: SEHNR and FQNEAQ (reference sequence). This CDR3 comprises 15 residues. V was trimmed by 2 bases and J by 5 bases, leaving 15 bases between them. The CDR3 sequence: CASSLSQGREETQYF. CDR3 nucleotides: TGTGCCAGCAGCTTATCCCAGGGGCGCGAGGAGACCCAGTACTTC.

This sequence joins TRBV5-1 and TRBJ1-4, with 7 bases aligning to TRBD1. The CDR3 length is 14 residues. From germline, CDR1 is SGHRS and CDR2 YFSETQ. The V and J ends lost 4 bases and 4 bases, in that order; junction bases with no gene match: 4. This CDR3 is CASSVDRVNEKLFF. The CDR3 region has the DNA TGCGCCAGCAGCGTAGACAGGGTTAATGAAAAACTGTTTTTT.

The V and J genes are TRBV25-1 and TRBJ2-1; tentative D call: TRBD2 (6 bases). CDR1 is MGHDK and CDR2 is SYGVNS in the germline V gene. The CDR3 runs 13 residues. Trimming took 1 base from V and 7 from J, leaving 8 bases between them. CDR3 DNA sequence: TGTGCCAGCAGTGAATTAGGAGGGAATGAGCAGTTCTTC. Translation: CASSELGGNEQFF.